These T cell receptor beta chains were read from a single sample in a study of blood T cell repertoires in COVID-19. TCRdb's copy holds only in-frame clones and misses some; the assay was immunoSEQ multiplex PCR. This table has over 200,000 clones, 85% to 90% appearing once. Input material: peripheral blood. The receptors were gathered from a man aged 25 to 40 with COVID-19, enrolled during active disease. The CDR3 runs from the conserved cysteine through the conserved F or W. The order of the fields is CDR3 protein, D gene, J gene, CDR3 length, V gene, clone size. D genes are given only for firm matches. Clone size is stated in some rows and not others, as once, few, many or a class when expanded.

CDR3 protein: CASSPRTGFNEQFF
D gene: TRBD1
J gene: TRBJ2-1
CDR3 length: 14
V gene: TRBV11-3
clone size: -

CDR3 protein: CASTVNTGELFF
D gene: -
J gene: TRBJ2-2
CDR3 length: 12
V gene: TRBV12-3/TRBV12-4
clone size: -

CDR3 protein: CASSNRGRQGRSGNTIYF
D gene: TRBD1
J gene: TRBJ1-3
CDR3 length: 18
V gene: TRBV27
clone size: -

CDR3 protein: CASSPGDRRNTIYF
D gene: TRBD1
J gene: TRBJ1-3
CDR3 length: 14
V gene: TRBV7-2
clone size: -

CDR3 protein: CASRQGPGSPSSYEQYF
D gene: -
J gene: TRBJ2-7
CDR3 length: 17
V gene: TRBV5-1
clone size: -

CDR3 protein: CSVDGQGRRETQYF
D gene: -
J gene: TRBJ2-5
CDR3 length: 14
V gene: TRBV29-1
clone size: -

CDR3 protein: CASSLLRAEWNSPLHF
D gene: -
J gene: TRBJ1-6
CDR3 length: 16
V gene: TRBV11-2
clone size: -

CDR3 protein: CASSFWTRGYGYTF
D gene: TRBD1
J gene: TRBJ1-2
CDR3 length: 14
V gene: TRBV28
clone size: -

CDR3 protein: CAILAGATNEQFF
D gene: TRBD2
J gene: TRBJ2-1
CDR3 length: 13
V gene: TRBV10-3
clone size: -

CDR3 protein: CASSLTGGITDTQYF
D gene: TRBD1
J gene: TRBJ2-3
CDR3 length: 15
V gene: TRBV28
clone size: -

CDR3 protein: CASSLSSWGRRSYNEQFF
D gene: -
J gene: TRBJ2-1
CDR3 length: 18
V gene: TRBV5-1
clone size: -

CDR3 protein: CASSYTSYSSRYYYTF
D gene: -
J gene: TRBJ1-2
CDR3 length: 16
V gene: TRBV6-2/TRBV6-3
clone size: few

CDR3 protein: CASGGQLVSNQPQHF
D gene: -
J gene: TRBJ1-5
CDR3 length: 15
V gene: TRBV6-6
clone size: -

CDR3 protein: CASSSGQGFWNNQPQHF
D gene: TRBD1
J gene: TRBJ1-5
CDR3 length: 17
V gene: TRBV19
clone size: -

CDR3 protein: CASSRGASGAYTDTQYF
D gene: TRBD2
J gene: TRBJ2-3
CDR3 length: 17
V gene: TRBV13
clone size: once

CDR3 protein: CATNGREGYNEQFF
D gene: -
J gene: TRBJ2-1
CDR3 length: 14
V gene: TRBV10-3
clone size: -